This passage covers 32 T cell receptor beta chains from one sample sequenced in a study of beta chain features in type 1 diabetes. Expressed TCRB transcripts got sequenced, as all isolated RNA was reverse transcribed. Produced via immunoSEQ multiplex PCR; TCRdb's table is partial and in-frame only. The sample contains more than 300,000 clones, around 16% of which appear only once. Material for sequencing was naive CD4+ T cells from blood. The receptor source for this set is a young woman in good health.

The V call is TRBV29-1, the J call TRBJ2-7; TRBD1 aligns across 7 bases. Germline V gene lookup returns CDR1 SQVTM and CDR2 ANQGSEA. CDR3 length equals 13 residues. Unmatched junction bases numbered 4, after V lost 4 bases and J lost 1 base. The CDR3 sequence: CSVGWDRSYEQYF. The CDR3 nucleotides read TGCAGCGTTGGTTGGGACAGATCCTACGAGCAGTACTTC.

The V call is TRBV19, the J call TRBJ1-4, with 7 positions matching TRBD1. Germline CDR1 and CDR2: LNHDA and SQIVND (reference sequence). Losses at the gene ends were 9 bases for V and 5 bases for J; bases not matched to a gene: 12. This CDR3 contains 15 residues. The chain's CDR3 is CASAPWGTANEKLFF. The CDR3 nucleotides are TGTGCCAGCGCTCCCTGGGGGACAGCGAATGAAAAACTGTTTTTT. Full variable domain (remainder filled in from reference TRBV19 and TRBJ1-4): DGGITQSPKYLFRKEGQNVTLSCEQNLNHDAMYWYRQDPGQGLRLIYYSQIVNDFQKGDIAEGYSVSREKKESFPLTVTSAQKNPTAFYLCASAPWGTANEKLFFGSGTQLSVL.

To note about this clone: Other DNA sequences in this sample translate to the same CDR3. The chain couples TRBV30 to TRBJ1-5; D is unclear. V gave up 3 bases and J gave up 7 bases, with 10 bases separating them. The CDR3 is 12 amino acids. The germline V gene has CDR1 GTSNPN and CDR2 SVGIG (reference sequence). Here the CDR3 reads CAWSLRGQPQHF. CDR3 bases: TGTGCCTGGAGCTTACGGGGACAGCCCCAGCATTTT.

This clone was recorded a few times. This chain uses TRBV7-2 with TRBJ2-5; 8 bases are shared with TRBD1. V gave up 5 bases and J gave up 4 bases; unmatched junction bases: 12. The germline V gene encodes CDR1 SGHTA and CDR2 FQGNSA. The CDR3 is 16 residues long. The CDR3 DNA sequence: TGTGCCAGCAGCCTGAACGGACAGGGCGCGAGAGAGACCCAGTACTTC. Its protein is CASSLNGQGARETQYF.

The rearrangement joins TRBV30 to TRBJ1-5; possibly TRBD1 for D (6 bases). This CDR3 has 14 residues. CDR1 GTSNPN and CDR2 SVGIG come from the germline V gene (reference sequence). The ends were cut back, 2 bases at V and 4 bases at J, with 12 bases in the middle. For the CDR3, the DNA is TGTGCCTGGAGTATAAGCACAGGGAATCAGCCCCAGCATTTT. It is translated as CAWSISTGNQPQHF.

CDR3 sequence reads: CASSLGQNNYGYTF. The CDR3 DNA is TGTGCCAGCAGTTTAGGGCAGAATAACTATGGCTACACCTTC. V and J are TRBV28 and TRBJ1-2; D is uncertain. Trimming stripped 2 bases from V and 1 base from J, with 8 bases between. Per germline, CDR1 MDHEN and CDR2 SYDVKM. CDR3 size: 14 residues.

This sequence joins TRBV28 and TRBJ2-7; 7 bases match TRBD2. This CDR3 has 16 residues. Germline V gives CDR1 MDHEN, CDR2 SYDVKM. J was trimmed by 2 bases and V by 5 bases; bases with no gene match: 12. CDR3 protein: CASSNWSGGRPYEQYF. Written as DNA, the CDR3 is TGTGCCAGCAGTAATTGGTCCGGGGGGAGGCCCTACGAGCAGTACTTC.

The chain combines TRBV6-6 with TRBJ1-5; possibly TRBD1 for D (5 bases). The ends were cut back, 4 bases at V and 2 bases at J, with 15 bases in the middle. Germline CDR1 is MNHNY and CDR2 is SVGAGI (reference sequence). CDR3 size: 16 residues. CDR3 coding DNA: TGTGCCAGCAGTTCCCCGGGGGGGGTGGGCAATCAGCCCCAGCATTTT. Amino acid sequence: CASSSPGGVGNQPQHF.

This clone has a handful of counts. The gene calls are TRBV2 and TRBJ2-5, with 7 positions matching TRBD2. With V trimmed by 7 bases and J by 3 bases, 11 bases remained unmatched. The CDR3 totals 15 residues. Germline V gives CDR1 SNHLY, CDR2 FYNNEI. CDR3 in amino acids: CASTSSGGIEETQYF. The CDR3 nucleotides read TGTGCCAGCACCTCCTCCGGGGGGATCGAAGAGACCCAGTACTTC.

This clone came up a few times. The V gene is TRBV7-2, the J gene TRBJ2-2, with 11 bases lining up with TRBD2. Germline assignment: CDR1 SGHTA and CDR2 FQGNSA. V was clipped by 2 bases and J by 6 bases; unmatched bases: 5. The CDR3 has 16 residues. The CDR3 loop reads CASSLWTSGPPGELFF. As DNA, the CDR3 is TGTGCCAGCAGCTTATGGACTAGCGGGCCCCCCGGGGAGCTGTTTTTT. The full variable domain, completed using reference TRBV7-2 and TRBJ2-2, is GAGVSQSPSNKVTEKGKDVELRCDPISGHTALYWYRQSLGQGLEFLIYFQGNSAPDKSGLPSDRFSAERTGGSVSTLTIQRTQQEDSAVYLCASSLWTSGPPGELFFGEGSRLTVL.

This clone has a handful of counts. The chain uses TRBV7-9 and TRBJ2-5; unclear D gene. V was shortened by 2 bases and J by 1 base, with 5 bases between the two germline ends. Germline CDR1 SEHNR, CDR2 FQNEAQ (reference sequence). The CDR3 has 13 amino acids. CDR3 amino acids: CASSLRSQETQYF. CDR3 nucleotides: TGTGCCAGCAGCTTACGGTCCCAAGAGACCCAGTACTTC.

The rearrangement uses TRBV5-4 and TRBJ1-4; the D gene is possibly TRBD1 (6 bases). The CDR3 runs to 14 residues. V was pared by 0 bases and J by 7 bases, with 10 bases between. Germline CDR1 SGHNT, CDR2 YYREEE (reference sequence). CDR3 loop: CASSLAGEGEKLFF. Written as DNA, the CDR3 is TGTGCCAGCAGCTTGGCAGGGGAAGGTGAAAAACTGTTTTTT.

V is TRBV30 and J is TRBJ2-1, with a possible D match to TRBD2 (6 bases). The CDR3 sequence is 15 residues long. Trimming took 0 bases from V and 7 from J, leaving 16 bases between them. Per germline, CDR1 GTSNPN and CDR2 SVGIG (reference sequence). In DNA, the CDR3 is TGTGCCTGGAGTGTAGGTAGGAGGGCAGGGAATGAGCAGTTCTTC. It yields the protein CAWSVGRRAGNEQFF.

In this sample, this clone turned up a few times. This chain connects TRBV4-3 to TRBJ2-7, with 11 bases fitting TRBD2. Germline assignment: CDR1 LGHNA and CDR2 YSLEER. The CDR3 runs 18 residues. The ends lost 1 base at V and 4 bases at J; junction bases unmatched: 12. The CDR3: CASSQGYSGTSGIYEQYF. DNA of the CDR3: TGCGCCAGCAGCCAAGGGTATTCTGGGACTAGCGGAATTTACGAGCAGTACTTC.

The chain joins TRBV30 to TRBJ1-2; no definite D call. CDR1 and CDR2 (germline): GTSNPN, SVGIG (reference sequence). The ends were cut back, 0 bases at V and 0 bases at J, with 5 bases in the middle. This CDR3 is 13 amino acids long. This chain's CDR3 is CAWSVVANYGYTF. In DNA, the CDR3 is TGTGCCTGGAGTGTTGTAGCTAACTATGGCTACACCTTC.

This clone was counted only a few times. The chain combines TRBV30 with TRBJ2-1, with 13 bases matching TRBD2. Germline V CDR1 and CDR2: GTSNPN, SVGIG (reference sequence). CDR3 length: 15 residues. The trim removed 1 base at V and 7 bases at J, leaving 4 bases unmatched. CDR3 sequence reads: CAWSELAGGDNEQFF. CDR3 DNA sequence: TGTGCCTGGAGTGAACTAGCGGGAGGGGATAATGAGCAGTTCTTC.

The V call is TRBV7-6, the J call TRBJ2-5, with D uncertain. V was cut by 5 bases and J by 5 bases, with 6 bases left in between. Germline CDR1 reads SGHVS; CDR2 reads FNYEAQ. The CDR3 sequence is 11 residues long. The CDR3 sequence is CASSAAETQYF. The CDR3 region has the DNA TGTGCCAGCAGCGCGGCGGAGACCCAGTACTTC.

This clone occurred a few times. The J gene is TRBJ2-2, the V gene TRBV2, with D perhaps matching TRBD2 (6 bases). V was pared by 6 bases and J by 4 bases, with 12 bases between. Germline CDR1 is SNHLY and CDR2 is FYNNEI. This CDR3 spans 14 amino acids. The CDR3 DNA reads TGTGCCAGCAGGGTGGAGGGCGGCACCGGGGAGCTGTTTTTT. Its translation: CASRVEGGTGELFF.

J is TRBJ2-3 and V is TRBV4-1; a weak D match, TRBD2 (6 bases). Germline V CDR1 and CDR2: MGHRA, YSYEKL. V lost 1 base, J lost 5 bases, and 10 bases lay in between. This CDR3 is 14 amino acids long. CDR3 loop: CASSQAGVIDTQYF. In DNA form, the CDR3 reads TGCGCCAGCAGCCAAGCGGGAGTGATAGATACGCAGTATTTT.

This clone was detected only a few times. The V and J genes are TRBV30 and TRBJ2-4; D possibly corresponds to TRBD2 (6 bases). CDR3 length equals 13 residues. V was clipped by 8 bases and J by 7 bases, with 18 bases between them. In germline, CDR1 is GTSNPN, CDR2 SVGIG (reference sequence). The CDR3 DNA reads TGTGCCCGCCGGGGGTCCGAAGGGAACATTCAGTACTTC. Translated: CARRGSEGNIQYF.

The rearrangement links TRBV29-1 to TRBJ2-1; 7 bases map to TRBD1. Germline trimming cut 8 bases from V and 12 bases from J; bases unmatched to any gene: 7. The CDR3 consists of 10 residues. Germline V gene lookup returns CDR1 SQVTM and CDR2 ANQGSEA. In DNA form, the CDR3 reads TGCAGCCTAAGGGACAGCATGCAGTTCTTC. This translates into CSLRDSMQFF.

The chain carries TRBV7-8 and TRBJ1-1; the match to TRBD1 covers 8 bases. With V trimmed by 1 base and J by 13 bases, 8 bases remained unmatched. CDR3 length: 13 residues. Looked up from germline, CDR1 is SGHVS and CDR2 is FQNEAQ. CDR3 loop: CASSLVPGQGLFF. The CDR3 DNA reads as TGTGCCAGCAGCTTAGTACCCGGACAGGGCCTTTTCTTT.

The rearrangement joins TRBV4-2 to TRBJ2-6; TRBD1 agrees at 7 bases. CDR1 LGHNA and CDR2 YNFKEQ come from the germline V gene. This CDR3 is 18 amino acids long. V was clipped by 3 bases and J by 1 base; unmatched bases: 9. The CDR3: CASSQNRGSASGANVLTF. The CDR3 coding sequence is TGTGCCAGCAGCCAGAACAGGGGATCCGCGTCTGGGGCCAACGTCCTGACTTTC.

This clone was seen only a few times. The rearrangement uses TRBV28 and TRBJ2-7; tentatively, D is TRBD1 (5 bases). The V end was cut by 4 bases, the J end by 3 bases, with 7 bases between. The germline V gene encodes CDR1 MDHEN and CDR2 SYDVKM. CDR3 length equals 12 residues. CDR3 nucleotides: TGTGCCAGCAGTTGGGGCCGCTACGAGCAGTACTTC. Translation gives CASSWGRYEQYF. Combining the CDR3 with reference TRBV28 and TRBJ2-7 gives the whole variable domain DVKVTQSSRYLVKRTGEKVFLECVQDMDHENMFWYRQDPGLGLRLIYFSYDVKMKEKGDIPEGYSVSREKKERFSLILESASTNQTSMYLCASSWGRYEQYFGPGTRLTVT.

The V and J genes are TRBV19 and TRBJ1-2, with 9 bases identical to TRBD1. CDR1 and CDR2 from the germline V gene are LNHDA and SQIVND (reference sequence). With V trimmed by 5 bases and J by 5 bases, 9 bases remained unmatched. CDR3 size: 15 residues. Here the CDR3 reads CASSSDGQGIYGYTF. The CDR3 DNA reads as TGTGCCAGTAGTTCCGACGGACAGGGGATATATGGCTACACCTTC. Looking up the rest from reference TRBV19 and TRBJ1-2 gives the full variable domain: DGGITQSPKYLFRKEGQNVTLSCEQNLNHDAMYWYRQDPGQGLRLIYYSQIVNDFQKGDIAEGYSVSREKKESFPLTVTSAQKNPTAFYLCASSSDGQGIYGYTFGSGTRLTVV.

This rearrangement joins TRBV7-9 to TRBJ1-1, with 7 bases aligning to TRBD1. CDR1 is SEHNR and CDR2 is FQNEAQ in the germline V gene (reference sequence). This CDR3 is 14 amino acids long. J gave up 3 bases and V 5 bases, and 6 bases lay outside the gene matches. The CDR3 bases are TGTGCCAGCAGCCTTTTCGACAGGGACACTGAAGCTTTCTTT. Protein product: CASSLFDRDTEAFF.

Only a few counts were recorded for this clone. J is TRBJ2-7 and V is TRBV28; 7 bases map to TRBD1. Germline values: CDR1 MDHEN, CDR2 SYDVKM. Trimming cost V 3 bases and J 3 bases; bases outside gene matches: 8. CDR3 size: 15 residues. The chain's CDR3 is CASSFGGQYRYEQYF. CDR3 nucleotides: TGTGCCAGCAGTTTTGGGGGACAGTACCGCTACGAGCAGTACTTC.

This sequence joins TRBV2 and TRBJ2-3, with TRBD2 matching over 11 bases. Germline trimming cut 6 bases from V and 1 base from J; bases unmatched to any gene: 9. The CDR3 totals 17 residues. Germline V gene lookup returns CDR1 SNHLY and CDR2 FYNNEI. For the CDR3, the DNA is TGTGCCAGCAGGGCCAGACTAGCGGGACAGGGCACAGATACGCAGTATTTT. Amino acids: CASRARLAGQGTDTQYF.

This clone was seen only a few times. The rearrangement uses TRBV14 and TRBJ2-7; no clear D gene. Trimming pared 3 bases from V and 4 bases from J, leaving 7 bases between. This CDR3 has 12 amino acids. Germline V CDR1 and CDR2: SGHDN, FVKESK. The CDR3 nucleotides read TGTGCCAGCAGCCAGTTATCGTACGAGCAGTACTTC. This translates into CASSQLSYEQYF.

On this clone itself: This CDR3 is also generated by other DNA sequences in the sample. The chain employs TRBV5-1 and TRBJ2-1; a weak D match, TRBD1 (5 bases). V was trimmed by 0 bases and J by 4 bases, leaving 8 bases between them. The CDR3 totals 14 residues. Germline CDR1 SGHRS, CDR2 YFSETQ. The CDR3 region has the DNA TGCGCCAGCAGCTTGGGGGCAGGGTACAATGAGCAGTTCTTC. It codes for CASSLGAGYNEQFF.

The rearrangement uses TRBV9 and TRBJ2-1; the match to TRBD2 covers 7 bases. This CDR3 is 18 amino acids long. Germline CDR1 and CDR2: SGDLS and YYNGEE. J was trimmed by 7 bases and V by 0 bases; bases with no gene match: 16. The CDR3 is CASSVDGRVALDQNEQFF. The CDR3 coding sequence is TGTGCCAGCAGCGTAGATGGGAGGGTAGCGCTGGACCAAAATGAGCAGTTCTTC.

This clone was seen a few times. The chain recombines TRBV9 with TRBJ1-1; no definite D call. CDR3 size: 15 residues. The V gene's germline CDR1 is SGDLS and CDR2 YYNGEE. V gave up 0 bases and J gave up 1 base, with 10 bases separating them. In DNA, the CDR3 is TGTGCCAGCAGCGTAGAGCCCTCGGGGAACACTGAAGCTTTCTTT. It codes for CASSVEPSGNTEAFF.